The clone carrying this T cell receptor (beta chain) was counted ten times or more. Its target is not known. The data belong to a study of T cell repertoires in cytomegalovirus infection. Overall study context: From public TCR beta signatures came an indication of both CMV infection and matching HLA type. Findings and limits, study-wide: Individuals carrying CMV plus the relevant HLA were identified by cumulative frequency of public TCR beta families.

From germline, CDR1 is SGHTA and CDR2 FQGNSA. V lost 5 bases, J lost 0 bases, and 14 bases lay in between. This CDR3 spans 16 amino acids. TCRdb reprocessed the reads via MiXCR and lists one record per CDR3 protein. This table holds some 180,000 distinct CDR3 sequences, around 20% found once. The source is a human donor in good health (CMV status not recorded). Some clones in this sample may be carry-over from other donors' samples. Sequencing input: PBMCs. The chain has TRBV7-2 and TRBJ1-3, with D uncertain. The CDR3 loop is CASSRELKNSGNTIYF. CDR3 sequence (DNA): TGTGCCAGCAGCCGCGAACTGAAAAACTCTGGAAACACCATATATTTT.